The rows below give T cell receptor beta chains drawn from one sample of a study of regulatory T cells in long-lasting Graves disease. TCRdb reanalysed the multiplex PCR reads using MiXCR and keeps one entry per CDR3 protein. The table has about 620,000 distinct CDR3 sequences, 16% seen once. In addition, the sample was reused for a study of T cells in Graves' hyperthyroidism and ophthalmopathy.

This material consisted of peripheral blood mononuclear cells (PBMCs), taken at new diagnosis, from a patient treated with antithyroid drugs. These TCRs come from a woman aged 25-40 years with Graves disease. Each CDR3 is given with its conserved first and last residue. A D gene is named only where the DNA matches it firmly. Part of the rows lack a size; the others show once, few, many or a class for expanded clones.

clone size: many
J gene: TRBJ1-2
D gene: .
V gene: TRBV30
CDR3 DNA: TGTGCCTGGAGTCGGAGCGCTGAATACACCTTC
CDR3 protein: CAWSRSAEYTF

clone size: many
J gene: TRBJ1-2
D gene: .
V gene: TRBV20-1
CDR3 DNA: TGCAGTGCTACGACGACGGGGGGACGTGGGGATGGCTACACCTTC
CDR3 protein: CSATTTGGRGDGYTF

clone size: many
J gene: TRBJ2-7
D gene: .
V gene: TRBV7-2
CDR3 DNA: TGTGCCAGCAGCTTACTAGCGCTGACCTACGAGCAGTACTTC
CDR3 protein: CASSLLALTYEQYF

clone size: .
J gene: TRBJ1-1
D gene: .
V gene: TRBV28
CDR3 DNA: TGTGCCAGCAGCCCTCAGGGCCGGCCCACTGAAGCTTTCTTT
CDR3 protein: CASSPQGRPTEAFF

clone size: few
J gene: TRBJ2-1
D gene: TRBD2
V gene: TRBV27
CDR3 DNA: TGTGCCAGCAGCCGCAGAAAAAGCGGGAGCTCCTACAATGAGCAGTTCTTC
CDR3 protein: CASSRRKSGSSYNEQFF

clone size: few
J gene: TRBJ1-5
D gene: .
V gene: TRBV2
CDR3 DNA: TGTGCCAGTAACAGGGAGTATAGCAATCAGCCCCAGCATTTT
CDR3 protein: CASNREYSNQPQHF

clone size: few
J gene: TRBJ2-2
D gene: .
V gene: TRBV7-9
CDR3 DNA: TGTGCCAGCAGCTTAGATGGAACTAGGCGCACCGGGGAGCTGTTTTTT
CDR3 protein: CASSLDGTRRTGELFF

clone size: many
J gene: TRBJ1-6
D gene: TRBD1
V gene: TRBV2
CDR3 DNA: TGTGCCAGCAGTGATGACAGGGGGCTCTCACCCCTCCACTTT
CDR3 protein: CASSDDRGLSPLHF

clone size: .
J gene: TRBJ2-2
D gene: .
V gene: TRBV9
CDR3 DNA: TGTGCCAGCAGCTACTCCCGGGGCCGAACCGGGGAGCTGTTTTTT
CDR3 protein: CASSYSRGRTGELFF

clone size: many
J gene: TRBJ2-1
D gene: TRBD2
V gene: TRBV7-9
CDR3 DNA: TGTGCCAGCAGCTTACTAGCGGGAGGCGATGAGCAGTTCTTC
CDR3 protein: CASSLLAGGDEQFF

clone size: .
J gene: TRBJ2-3
D gene: TRBD2
V gene: TRBV2
CDR3 DNA: TGTGCCAGCAGGATGACTAGCGGGACAAGCACAGATACGCAGTATTTT
CDR3 protein: CASRMTSGTSTDTQYF

clone size: many
J gene: TRBJ1-1
D gene: .
V gene: TRBV5-1
CDR3 DNA: TGCGCCAGCAGCGGCAGCGCGGTGAACACTGAAGCTTTCTTT
CDR3 protein: CASSGSAVNTEAFF

clone size: few
J gene: TRBJ2-1
D gene: TRBD2
V gene: TRBV20-1
CDR3 DNA: TGCAGTGCCGGCGGGGGCGTTAGCGGGAGGATCGGGATGGATGAGCAGTTCTTC
CDR3 protein: CSAGGGVSGRIGMDEQFF

clone size: many
J gene: TRBJ1-1
D gene: .
V gene: TRBV28
CDR3 DNA: TGTGCCAGCAGTCCCCCCCCCCCGAGAAACACTGAAGCTTTCTTT
CDR3 protein: CASSPPPPRNTEAFF

clone size: .
J gene: TRBJ2-6
D gene: .
V gene: TRBV10-3
CDR3 DNA: TGTGCCATCCCTGGAAGCTCTGGGGCCAACGTCCTGACTTTC
CDR3 protein: CAIPGSSGANVLTF

clone size: .
J gene: TRBJ2-3
D gene: .
V gene: TRBV7-3
CDR3 DNA: TGTGCCAGCAGCCTAAAACCGGGGCCAGATACGCAGTATTTT
CDR3 protein: CASSLKPGPDTQYF

clone size: many
J gene: TRBJ2-1
D gene: .
V gene: TRBV29-1
CDR3 DNA: TGCAGCGTGACCGCAGACAATGAGCAGTTCTTC
CDR3 protein: CSVTADNEQFF

clone size: few
J gene: TRBJ2-2
D gene: .
V gene: TRBV5-1
CDR3 DNA: TGCGCCAGCAGCTTAATGACCCTGGCCACCGGGGAGCTGTTTTTT
CDR3 protein: CASSLMTLATGELFF

clone size: many
J gene: TRBJ2-2
D gene: TRBD2
V gene: TRBV7-2
CDR3 DNA: TGTGCCAGCAGCTCGGTGCTAGCGGGACGCCGGGAGCTGTTTTTT
CDR3 protein: CASSSVLAGRRELFF

clone size: .
J gene: TRBJ2-1
D gene: TRBD2
V gene: TRBV7-2
CDR3 DNA: TGTGCCAGCAGCCTATCAGCGGGAGCTTACAATGAGCAGTTCTTC
CDR3 protein: CASSLSAGAYNEQFF

clone size: .
J gene: TRBJ1-5
D gene: .
V gene: TRBV5-8
CDR3 DNA: TGTGCCAGCACCTTCCGGGGAATCGATCAGCCCCAGCATTTT
CDR3 protein: CASTFRGIDQPQHF

clone size: .
J gene: TRBJ2-1
D gene: TRBD2
V gene: TRBV7-9
CDR3 DNA: TGTGCCAGCAGCTTAGCGCGGGGCGGGAGCCAAGGGAATGAGCAGTTCTTC
CDR3 protein: CASSLARGGSQGNEQFF

clone size: many
J gene: TRBJ1-4
D gene: TRBD1
V gene: TRBV7-9
CDR3 DNA: TGTGCCAGCAGCTTCGGGACAGGCGGTTCTTTGCCACTGGGCGAAAAACTGTTTTTT
CDR3 protein: CASSFGTGGSLPLGEKLFF

clone size: few
J gene: TRBJ1-4
D gene: TRBD1
V gene: TRBV6-2/TRBV6-3
CDR3 DNA: TGTGCCAGCAGCCCAGGGGACAGGAGGGAAAAACTGTTTTTT
CDR3 protein: CASSPGDRREKLFF

clone size: many
J gene: TRBJ2-1
D gene: .
V gene: TRBV12-3/TRBV12-4
CDR3 DNA: TGTGCCAGCAGTTCGACCCCACAGGTTTACAATGAGCAGTTCTTC
CDR3 protein: CASSSTPQVYNEQFF

clone size: few
J gene: TRBJ2-1
D gene: .
V gene: TRBV7-2
CDR3 DNA: TGTGCCAGCAGCCCGAGACATATCCGGGTAGGGGAGCAGTTCTTC
CDR3 protein: CASSPRHIRVGEQFF

clone size: .
J gene: TRBJ2-7
D gene: .
V gene: TRBV28
CDR3 DNA: TGTGCCAGCAGTTCCCGCCGGGACGGCTTTTCCTACGAGCAGTACTTC
CDR3 protein: CASSSRRDGFSYEQYF

clone size: many
J gene: TRBJ2-2
D gene: .
V gene: TRBV27
CDR3 DNA: TGTGCCAGCAGTTTCGGTACACGCACCGGGGAGCTGTTTTTT
CDR3 protein: CASSFGTRTGELFF

clone size: .
J gene: TRBJ2-7
D gene: TRBD2
V gene: TRBV6-5
CDR3 DNA: TGTGCCAGCAGTTATCGGCTAGCGGGAGGGGACTCCTACGAGCAGTACTTC
CDR3 protein: CASSYRLAGGDSYEQYF

clone size: few
J gene: TRBJ2-3
D gene: .
V gene: TRBV7-6
CDR3 DNA: TGTGCCAGCAGCTTAGGGGATGCAGATACGCAGTATTTT
CDR3 protein: CASSLGDADTQYF

clone size: .
J gene: TRBJ1-5
D gene: TRBD1
V gene: TRBV19
CDR3 DNA: TGTGCCAGTAGTTGGGGGACAGGGGGGTATCAGCCCCAGCATTTT
CDR3 protein: CASSWGTGGYQPQHF

clone size: few
J gene: TRBJ2-7
D gene: .
V gene: TRBV6-2/TRBV6-3
CDR3 DNA: TGTGCCAGCAGTGAAGCTCTGAAGGCCTCACTCCACGAGCAGTACTTC
CDR3 protein: CASSEALKASLHEQYF

clone size: many
J gene: TRBJ2-5
D gene: .
V gene: TRBV28
CDR3 DNA: TGTGCCAGCTCCGACCTGAGTGGGGGGACCCAGTACTTC
CDR3 protein: CASSDLSGGTQYF

clone size: few
J gene: TRBJ2-7
D gene: .
V gene: TRBV28
CDR3 DNA: TGTGCCAGCACCCTAGACAGTCTCGGGATCTACGAGCAGTACTTC
CDR3 protein: CASTLDSLGIYEQYF

clone size: .
J gene: TRBJ2-7
D gene: TRBD2
V gene: TRBV7-9
CDR3 DNA: TGTGCCAGCAGCCCCCACTGGGCTGGGACTAGCGCCTACGAGCAGTACTTC
CDR3 protein: CASSPHWAGTSAYEQYF